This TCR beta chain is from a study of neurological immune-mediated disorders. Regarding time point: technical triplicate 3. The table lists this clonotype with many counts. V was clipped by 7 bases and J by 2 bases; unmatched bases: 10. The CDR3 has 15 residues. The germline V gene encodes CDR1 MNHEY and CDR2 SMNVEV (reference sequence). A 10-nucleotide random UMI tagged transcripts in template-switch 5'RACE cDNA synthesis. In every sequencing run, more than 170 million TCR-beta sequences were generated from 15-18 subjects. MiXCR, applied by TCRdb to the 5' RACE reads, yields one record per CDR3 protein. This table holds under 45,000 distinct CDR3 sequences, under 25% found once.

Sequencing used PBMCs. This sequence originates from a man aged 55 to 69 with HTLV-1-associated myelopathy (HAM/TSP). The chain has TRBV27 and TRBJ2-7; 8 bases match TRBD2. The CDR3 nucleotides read TGTGCCAGCACTCCAAGGGGACTAGGGGCCTACGAGCAGTACTTC. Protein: CASTPRGLGAYEQYF.